This entry lists 7 T cell receptor beta chains sequenced from one sample in a study of shared clonotypes between healthy human individuals (dated by TCRdb to 2018 to 2020). The protocol used for the library was the immunoSEQ multiplex PCR assay. TCRdb carries this immuneACCESS record with in-frame sequences only. Its versions omit some clonotypes, under half of them owing to an unresolved V gene in the studies checked, with the rest unexplained. The sample has about 2.3 million clones on record, 85% to 95% of them singletons. The ten largest clones represent about 0.39% of the sample. What was sequenced was naive CD4+ T cells from PBMCs. Taken with the paper, the label for cell subset or site translates to: CD45RA+ positively selected. Receptors were obtained from a man aged 18 to 30 in good health. Some clones in this sample may be carry-over from other donors' samples.

V is TRBV6-1 and J is TRBJ1-2; 7 bases fit TRBD1. Germline CDR1 reads MNHNS; CDR2 reads SASEGT. Trimming cost V 5 bases and J 3 bases; bases outside gene matches: 3. This CDR3 contains 13 residues. This CDR3 reads CASSSTGDYGYTF. CDR3 sequence (DNA): TGTGCCAGCAGTTCTACAGGGGACTATGGCTACACCTTC.

The chain employs TRBV7-9 and TRBJ2-7, with 12 positions matching TRBD2. After removal of 7 bases from V and 3 bases from J, the junction contained 10 bases not matched to a gene. The CDR3 runs to 16 residues. Germline CDR1 is SEHNR and CDR2 is FQNEAQ (reference sequence). CDR3 DNA sequence: TGTGCCAGCACCAAACTACTAGCGGGAGGCCACTACGAGCAGTACTTC. This translates into CASTKLLAGGHYEQYF.

This clone has just one count. In the same sample, other DNA sequences code for this CDR3. J is TRBJ1-3 and V is TRBV28, with no clear D. CDR3 length: 14 amino acids. The germline gives CDR1 MDHEN, CDR2 SYDVKM. The germline V and J ends were trimmed by 3 bases and 3 bases, with 9 bases remaining between them. The CDR3 here is CASSFGSLGNTIYF. CDR3 nucleotide sequence: TGTGCCAGCAGTTTCGGGAGTCTTGGAAACACCATATATTTT.

J is TRBJ2-3 and V is TRBV18; TRBD1 matches 8 bases. This CDR3 region has 14 residues. Germline CDR1 reads KGHSH; CDR2 reads LQKENI. The V segment lost 5 bases and the J segment 3 bases; nucleotides outside the gene matches: 4. This chain's CDR3 is CASSAGGATDTQYF. The CDR3 region has the DNA TGTGCCAGCTCAGCAGGGGGCGCGACAGATACGCAGTATTTT.

This clone was seen just once. CDR3 bases: TGTGCCAGCAGCTTGCCGGGAGGGCCTGGGGAGCAGTACTTC. Translated, it gives CASSLPGGPGEQYF. The chain recombines TRBV5-4 with TRBJ2-7; 8 bases are a match to TRBD2. This CDR3 has 14 amino acids. The junction had 7 bases not matched to a gene; V was cut back by 1 base and J by 7 bases. The germline V gene has CDR1 SGHNT and CDR2 YYREEE (reference sequence).

The chain is built from TRBV5-6 and TRBJ2-1; D may be TRBD1 or TRBD2 (5 bases each). V shed 4 bases and J shed 6 bases, with 11 bases lying between them. Germline V lookup: CDR1 SGHDT, CDR2 YYEEEE. The CDR3 is made up of 13 amino acids. The CDR3 DNA sequence: TGTGCCAGCAGCCACCGGGACCGCAATGAGCAGTTCTTC. Translated: CASSHRDRNEQFF.

The rearrangement joins TRBV9 to TRBJ2-3; 9 nucleotides line up with TRBD2. The CDR3 sequence is 15 residues long. Germline CDR1 and CDR2: SGDLS and YYNGEE. V shed 5 bases, J shed 8 bases, and the junction held 12 bases outside the gene matches. CDR3 bases: TGTGCCAGCAGTACGTTGGGGACAGCGGGGGGTACGCAGTATTTT. Its protein product is CASSTLGTAGGTQYF.